This is a list of T cell receptor beta chains from one sample in a study of T cell responses to AZD1222 COVID-19 vaccine. TCRdb keeps only in-frame clones here, not all; method: immunoSEQ multiplex PCR. The sample lists over 45,000 clones, roughly 85% occurring once. Sample: peripheral blood, taken on day 0 of MenACWY control vaccination. The receptors come from an adult in good health. Both conserved end residues are part of each CDR3. D genes are given only for firm matches. Clone size appears in some rows only: once, few, many, or a class for an expanded clone.

abundance: once
len: 13
v_gene: TRBV27
j_gene: TRBJ1-2
d_gene: -
CDR3nt: TGTGCCAGCAGTTTACAGGGCGGCTATGGCTACACCTTC
CDR3aa: CASSLQGGYGYTF

abundance: -
len: 13
v_gene: TRBV2
j_gene: TRBJ1-5
d_gene: TRBD1
CDR3nt: TGTGCCAGCCAGGGACAGGGGTTTCAGCCCCAGCATTTT
CDR3aa: CASQGQGFQPQHF

abundance: -
len: 17
v_gene: TRBV4-3
j_gene: TRBJ1-4
d_gene: -
CDR3nt: TGCGCCAGCAGCCAAGATCTCGACAGCCTGAACCTTGAAAAACTGTTTTTT
CDR3aa: CASSQDLDSLNLEKLFF

abundance: -
len: 14
v_gene: TRBV5-1
j_gene: TRBJ2-2
d_gene: TRBD1
CDR3nt: TGCGCCAGCAGTCGACAGGGGGCGAGCGGGGAGCTGTTTTTT
CDR3aa: CASSRQGASGELFF

abundance: -
len: 14
v_gene: TRBV6-5
j_gene: TRBJ1-1
d_gene: -
CDR3nt: TGTGCCAGCACCAGGGACGGATTGAACACTGAAGCTTTCTTT
CDR3aa: CASTRDGLNTEAFF

abundance: -
len: 16
v_gene: TRBV18
j_gene: TRBJ2-5
d_gene: TRBD2
CDR3nt: TGTGCCAGCTCACCACCGACTAGCGGGGCCCAAGAGACCCAGTACTTC
CDR3aa: CASSPPTSGAQETQYF

abundance: -
len: 15
v_gene: TRBV7-8
j_gene: TRBJ1-5
d_gene: TRBD1
CDR3nt: TGTGCCAGCAGCCCATACAGGGGTATAGATCAGCCCCAGCATTTT
CDR3aa: CASSPYRGIDQPQHF

abundance: -
len: 14
v_gene: TRBV30
j_gene: TRBJ1-1
d_gene: -
CDR3nt: TGTGCCTGGAGTGTAAAGGAACGCCCGAGGGGAGCTTTCTTT
CDR3aa: CAWSVKERPRGAFF

abundance: -
len: 14
v_gene: TRBV29-1
j_gene: TRBJ1-5
d_gene: -
CDR3nt: TGCAGCGTTCGGGCACCCGGGGGCAATCAGCCCCAGCATTTT
CDR3aa: CSVRAPGGNQPQHF

abundance: -
len: 16
v_gene: TRBV19
j_gene: TRBJ2-3
d_gene: -
CDR3nt: TGTGCCAGTAGTCTCTCAGGTCCACAAACCACAGATACGCAGTATTTT
CDR3aa: CASSLSGPQTTDTQYF

abundance: -
len: 14
v_gene: TRBV7-2
j_gene: TRBJ2-3
d_gene: -
CDR3nt: TGTGCCAGCAGCTTATCCCCAGGCGGAGATACGCAGTATTTT
CDR3aa: CASSLSPGGDTQYF

abundance: -
len: 15
v_gene: TRBV7-6
j_gene: TRBJ2-7
d_gene: -
CDR3nt: TGTGCCAGCAGCCAAACTGGGACTCCGCTCTACGAGCAGTACTTC
CDR3aa: CASSQTGTPLYEQYF

abundance: -
len: 15
v_gene: TRBV6-2/TRBV6-3
j_gene: TRBJ1-5
d_gene: -
CDR3nt: TGTGCCAGCAGTTACTACAGACAGAAGAATCAGCCCCAGCATTTT
CDR3aa: CASSYYRQKNQPQHF

abundance: -
len: 14
v_gene: TRBV18
j_gene: TRBJ2-3
d_gene: -
CDR3nt: TGTGCCAGCTCACCACCCCTTCCGGCTGATACGCAGTATTTT
CDR3aa: CASSPPLPADTQYF

abundance: once
len: 16
v_gene: TRBV5-1
j_gene: TRBJ1-6
d_gene: TRBD1
CDR3nt: TGCGCCAGCAGCTTGGTGGGACAGGCAAATCGTTCACCCCTCCACTTT
CDR3aa: CASSLVGQANRSPLHF

abundance: -
len: 16
v_gene: TRBV7-3
j_gene: TRBJ2-5
d_gene: -
CDR3nt: TGTGCCAGCAGCCCCTGGGCCGGGGCCCAGGTCGAGACCCAGTACTTC
CDR3aa: CASSPWAGAQVETQYF

abundance: -
len: 18
v_gene: TRBV28
j_gene: TRBJ2-6
d_gene: TRBD1
CDR3nt: TGTGCCAGCACCTCCCGGTCAGGGGGATACTCTGGGGCCAACGTCCTGACTTTC
CDR3aa: CASTSRSGGYSGANVLTF

abundance: -
len: 14
v_gene: TRBV30
j_gene: TRBJ2-7
d_gene: TRBD1
CDR3nt: TGTGCCTGGAGTTTAGGACAGGGACCCTACGAGCAGTACTTC
CDR3aa: CAWSLGQGPYEQYF

abundance: -
len: 12
v_gene: TRBV6-5
j_gene: TRBJ2-1
d_gene: -
CDR3nt: TGTGCCAGCACCAGGACTCTCAATGAGCAGTTCTTC
CDR3aa: CASTRTLNEQFF

abundance: -
len: 13
v_gene: TRBV29-1
j_gene: TRBJ1-1
d_gene: -
CDR3nt: TGCAGCGTTGACGGCGGGAGGAGCACTGAAGCTTTCTTT
CDR3aa: CSVDGGRSTEAFF

abundance: few
len: 14
v_gene: TRBV27
j_gene: TRBJ1-3
d_gene: -
CDR3nt: TGTGCCAGCAGTTTATCTTGGAGGGGAAACACCATATATTTT
CDR3aa: CASSLSWRGNTIYF

abundance: -
len: 17
v_gene: TRBV18
j_gene: TRBJ1-4
d_gene: -
CDR3nt: TGTGCCAGCTCACCACCGTTTCTAGGCGTGTTTAATGAAAAACTGTTTTTT
CDR3aa: CASSPPFLGVFNEKLFF

abundance: -
len: 16
v_gene: TRBV4-3
j_gene: TRBJ2-3
d_gene: TRBD2
CDR3nt: TGCGCCAGCAGCCAAGGCGGGAGGGCCCGCACAGATACGCAGTATTTT
CDR3aa: CASSQGGRARTDTQYF

abundance: -
len: 11
v_gene: TRBV6-5
j_gene: TRBJ2-1
d_gene: -
CDR3nt: TGTGCCAGCAGCTTATACAATGAGCAGTTCTTC
CDR3aa: CASSLYNEQFF

abundance: -
len: 14
v_gene: TRBV2
j_gene: TRBJ2-1
d_gene: -
CDR3nt: TGTGCCAGCAGTGGGTTATTAGTCTACAATGAGCAGTTCTTC
CDR3aa: CASSGLLVYNEQFF

abundance: few
len: 16
v_gene: TRBV18
j_gene: TRBJ2-7
d_gene: TRBD2
CDR3nt: TGTGCCAGCTCATCAACAATTAGCGGGAGGAGCTACGAGCAGTACTTC
CDR3aa: CASSSTISGRSYEQYF

abundance: -
len: 12
v_gene: TRBV6-1
j_gene: TRBJ2-1
d_gene: -
CDR3nt: TGTGCCAGCAGCCCTCGAGACAATGAGCAGTTCTTC
CDR3aa: CASSPRDNEQFF

abundance: -
len: 14
v_gene: TRBV10-3
j_gene: TRBJ1-6
d_gene: -
CDR3nt: TGTGCCATCAGTGAGTCGGAGCAGTACGCACCCCTCCACTTT
CDR3aa: CAISESEQYAPLHF

abundance: -
len: 14
v_gene: TRBV5-1
j_gene: TRBJ2-7
d_gene: TRBD2
CDR3nt: TGCGCCAGCAGCTTGGTAGCGGGACCCTACGAGCAGTACTTC
CDR3aa: CASSLVAGPYEQYF

abundance: once
len: 15
v_gene: TRBV4-2
j_gene: TRBJ1-6
d_gene: -
CDR3nt: TGTGCCAGCAGCCAAGGTTTAGAGTGGAATTCACCCCTCCACTTT
CDR3aa: CASSQGLEWNSPLHF

abundance: -
len: 13
v_gene: TRBV5-1
j_gene: TRBJ1-3
d_gene: -
CDR3nt: TGCGCCAGCAGCTTGGCAGTGGGGGACACCATATATTTT
CDR3aa: CASSLAVGDTIYF

abundance: -
len: 14
v_gene: TRBV27
j_gene: TRBJ2-3
d_gene: TRBD2
CDR3nt: TGTGCCAGCAGTCGCGGGGGGGGCACAGATACGCAGTATTTT
CDR3aa: CASSRGGGTDTQYF

abundance: -
len: 14
v_gene: TRBV25-1
j_gene: TRBJ2-4
d_gene: -
CDR3nt: TGTGCCAGCAGTCGGGGGGCAACCAAAAACATTCAGTACTTC
CDR3aa: CASSRGATKNIQYF

abundance: -
len: 14
v_gene: TRBV3-1/TRBV3-2
j_gene: TRBJ1-2
d_gene: -
CDR3nt: TGTGCCAGCAGCCAGCCACCCGCCTCGGGGGGCTACACCTTC
CDR3aa: CASSQPPASGGYTF

abundance: -
len: 15
v_gene: TRBV6-1
j_gene: TRBJ2-3
d_gene: TRBD2
CDR3nt: TGTGCCAGCAGTGAATATAGCGGGGGCACAGATACGCAGTATTTT
CDR3aa: CASSEYSGGTDTQYF

abundance: -
len: 13
v_gene: TRBV7-6
j_gene: TRBJ2-1
d_gene: -
CDR3nt: TGTGCCAGCAGCAAATCAGGGGACAATGAGCAGTTCTTC
CDR3aa: CASSKSGDNEQFF

abundance: -
len: 15
v_gene: TRBV18
j_gene: TRBJ1-3
d_gene: TRBD1
CDR3nt: TGTGCCAGCTCAACGCAGGGGGACTCTGGAAACACCATATATTTT
CDR3aa: CASSTQGDSGNTIYF

abundance: -
len: 15
v_gene: TRBV19
j_gene: TRBJ1-1
d_gene: -
CDR3nt: TGTGCCAGTAGTATAGTCGGGGCGAGGAACACTGAAGCTTTCTTT
CDR3aa: CASSIVGARNTEAFF

abundance: -
len: 15
v_gene: TRBV9
j_gene: TRBJ1-2
d_gene: -
CDR3nt: TGTGCCAGCAGCGGTCGTGACACCACTAACTATGGCTACACCTTC
CDR3aa: CASSGRDTTNYGYTF

abundance: -
len: 16
v_gene: TRBV2
j_gene: TRBJ2-7
d_gene: -
CDR3nt: TGTGCCAGCAGTGAAGGTTTGGCGGGATGGCTCTACGAGCAGTACTTC
CDR3aa: CASSEGLAGWLYEQYF

abundance: -
len: 14
v_gene: TRBV6-5
j_gene: TRBJ1-1
d_gene: TRBD1
CDR3nt: TGTGCCAGCAGTTACGAGGGGGCGATCACTGAAGCTTTCTTT
CDR3aa: CASSYEGAITEAFF

abundance: -
len: 14
v_gene: TRBV5-1
j_gene: TRBJ2-7
d_gene: TRBD1
CDR3nt: TGCGCCAGCAGCCCCCGGACAGGGTCGAACGAGCAGTACTTC
CDR3aa: CASSPRTGSNEQYF

abundance: -
len: 16
v_gene: TRBV7-9
j_gene: TRBJ2-1
d_gene: TRBD2
CDR3nt: TGTGCCAGCAGCCTCGCTAGCGGTGTTAACTACAATGAGCAGTTCTTC
CDR3aa: CASSLASGVNYNEQFF

abundance: once
len: 13
v_gene: TRBV7-9
j_gene: TRBJ2-2
d_gene: -
CDR3nt: TGTGCCAGCAGCAAGTTGTCGCCCGGGGAGCTGTTTTTT
CDR3aa: CASSKLSPGELFF

abundance: -
len: 14
v_gene: TRBV6-2/TRBV6-3
j_gene: TRBJ2-5
d_gene: -
CDR3nt: TGTGCCAGCAGCTATACAGGTATTCAAGAGACCCAGTACTTC
CDR3aa: CASSYTGIQETQYF

abundance: -
len: 17
v_gene: TRBV4-2
j_gene: TRBJ2-2
d_gene: -
CDR3nt: TGTGCCAGCAGCCAAGATAAGTTAGCAGCGAACACCGGGGAGCTGTTTTTT
CDR3aa: CASSQDKLAANTGELFF